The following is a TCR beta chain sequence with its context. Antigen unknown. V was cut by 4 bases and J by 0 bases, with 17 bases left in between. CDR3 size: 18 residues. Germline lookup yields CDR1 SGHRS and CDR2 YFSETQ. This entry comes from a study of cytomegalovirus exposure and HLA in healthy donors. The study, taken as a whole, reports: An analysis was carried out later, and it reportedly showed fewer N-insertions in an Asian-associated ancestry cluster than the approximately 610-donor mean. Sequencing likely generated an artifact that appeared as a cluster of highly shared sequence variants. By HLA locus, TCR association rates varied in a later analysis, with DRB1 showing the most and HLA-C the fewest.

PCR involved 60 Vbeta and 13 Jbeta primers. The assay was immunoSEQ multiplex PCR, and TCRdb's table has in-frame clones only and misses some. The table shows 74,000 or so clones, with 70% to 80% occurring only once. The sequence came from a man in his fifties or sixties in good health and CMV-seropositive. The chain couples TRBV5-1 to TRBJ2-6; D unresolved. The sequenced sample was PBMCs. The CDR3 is CASSRARGESSGANVLTF. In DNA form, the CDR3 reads TGCGCCAGCAGCCGCGCACGCGGTGAGAGCTCTGGGGCCAACGTCCTGACTTTC.